This T cell receptor (beta chain) was found in a study of blood T cells in healthy people across ages. Study-level results: TCR beta diversity correlated strongly with naive T cell percentage.

Germline V gives CDR1 MDHEN, CDR2 SYDVKM. The CDR3 is 15 residues long. For the second PCR, which ran for about 7 to 11 cycles, a sample-barcoded 5' primer and a J-beta primer mix were used. Using its own MiXCR run on the 5' RACE reads, TCRdb lists one record per CDR3 protein. In the table there are some 1.7 million distinct CDR3 sequences, about 30% of which are singletons. Concerning this clonotype itself: Its target is not known. Being one base from a much bigger clone, this may be a read error.

The rearrangement joins TRBV28 to TRBJ2-5, with 11 positions matching TRBD1. The J call may be wrong; the DNA end is better matched by TRBJ2-7. What was sequenced was blood. The sequence derives from a woman aged 25 to 39 in good health. CDR3 in amino acids: CASSLRGTGGREQYF. For the CDR3, the DNA is TGTGCCAGCAGTTTAAGGGGGACAGGGGGGCGCGAGCAGTACTTC.